Listed below are T cell receptor beta chains from one sample, sequenced in a study of graft-versus-host responses after intestinal transplantation. Method: immunoSEQ multiplex PCR; TCRdb's copy keeps in-frame clones and lacks some. The data contain around 14,000 clones, around 96% of them singletons. The sequencing used PBMCs, collected 9 days after transplant. The receptors shown here come from a human patient who received an intestinal transplant, so some T cells may come from the graft donor. CDR3s include the opening cysteine and the closing phenylalanine or tryptophan. A D gene is named only where the DNA matches it firmly. Size tells how often a clone was seen (once, few, many) or the class of an expanded clone, and some rows leave it out.

j_call | clone_size | d_call | v_call | cdr3_nt | cdr3_aa
TRBJ1-5 | NA | NA | TRBV10-3 | TGTGCCATCAGTGAGTCGAGAGGGAAGCCCCAGCATTTT | CAISESRGKPQHF
TRBJ2-2 | NA | TRBD2 | TRBV27 | TGTGCCAGCAGTTTTGGGTTGCTAGCGGTGAACACCGGGGAGCTGTTTTTT | CASSFGLLAVNTGELFF
TRBJ2-7 | NA | NA | TRBV7-9 | TGTGCCAGCTCGGGGAGTCCCCGCTCCTACGAGCAGTACTTC | CASSGSPRSYEQYF
TRBJ2-1 | NA | TRBD1 | TRBV7-9 | TGTGCCAGGGGGGACAGCAACTACAATGAGCAGTTCTTC | CARGDSNYNEQFF
TRBJ1-1 | NA | NA | TRBV7-9 | TGTGCCAGCAGCCCCCGCACTGAAGCTTTCTTT | CASSPRTEAFF
TRBJ2-5 | NA | TRBD1 | TRBV11-1 | TGTGCCAGCAGCTTATTAGGACAGGGGATGGAGACCCAGTACTTC | CASSLLGQGMETQYF
TRBJ2-3 | NA | TRBD2 | TRBV28 | TGTGCCAGCGAAAATAGCGGGAGGGCAGATACGCAGTATTTT | CASENSGRADTQYF
TRBJ2-1 | NA | TRBD2 | TRBV7-9 | TGTGCCAGCAGCTTCACGGGACTAGCTAAAAATGAGCAGTTCTTC | CASSFTGLAKNEQFF
TRBJ1-5 | NA | NA | TRBV7-8 | TGTGCCAGCAGCTTAGCTTCCGAGCCCCAGCATTTT | CASSLASEPQHF
TRBJ2-2 | NA | NA | TRBV28 | TGTGCCAGCAGTTTACTAGCGAGACAGGAGCTGTTTTTT | CASSLLARQELFF
TRBJ2-3 | NA | TRBD2 | TRBV5-6 | TGTGCCAGCAGCTTGTTCCCGGGACTAGCAGACACAGATACGCAGTATTTT | CASSLFPGLADTDTQYF
TRBJ1-2 | NA | NA | TRBV30 | TGTGCCTGGATGGGAAGGGGGGGCGCAGGCGGCTACACCTTC | CAWMGRGGAGGYTF
TRBJ2-7 | NA | NA | TRBV7-7 | TGTGCTAGCAGCCCCGGGACACGGTACGAGCAGTACTTC | CASSPGTRYEQYF
TRBJ1-2 | NA | NA | TRBV7-6 | TGTGCCAGCAGCTTGGCGGACAGACCTAACTATGGCTACACCTTC | CASSLADRPNYGYTF
TRBJ1-1 | NA | NA | TRBV5-1 | TGCGCCAGCAGTAAAGGACAGATAAACACTGAAGCTTTCTTT | CASSKGQINTEAFF
TRBJ2-1 | once | NA | TRBV27 | TGTGCCACCACTAGGCTGGACCATGAGCAGTTCTTC | CATTRLDHEQFF
TRBJ2-2 | NA | NA | TRBV7-6 | TGTGCCAGCAGCTTAGGACATACCGGGGAGCTGTTTTTT | CASSLGHTGELFF
TRBJ2-7 | NA | NA | TRBV27 | TGTGCCAGCAGTTTCGCCGGTACCTACGAGCAGTACTTC | CASSFAGTYEQYF
TRBJ2-7 | NA | NA | TRBV4-1 | TGCGCCAGCAGCCAATGGGGGAAAGCGGCCTACGAGCAGTACTTC | CASSQWGKAAYEQYF
TRBJ2-4 | once | TRBD2 | TRBV19 | TGTGCCAGTAGTATTGGACTAGGTGGGGACATTCAGTACTTC | CASSIGLGGDIQYF
TRBJ1-2 | NA | NA | TRBV15 | TGTGCCACCAGCAGACCCACCAAGGGCCAAGCTAACTATGGCTACACCTTC | CATSRPTKGQANYGYTF
TRBJ2-7 | NA | NA | TRBV10-3 | TGTGCCATCAGTGAGGACAGTTCCTACGAGCAGTACTTC | CAISEDSSYEQYF
TRBJ2-7 | NA | TRBD1 | TRBV30 | TGTGCCTGGGGGACAGTCTCCTACGAGCAGTACTTC | CAWGTVSYEQYF
TRBJ2-1 | NA | TRBD2 | TRBV19 | TGTGCCAGTAGTATAATGGGACTAGCAAGTGAGCAGTTCTTC | CASSIMGLASEQFF
TRBJ2-7 | NA | NA | TRBV10-1 | TGCGCCATCCGGACCACCAGCTCCTACGAGCAGTACTTC | CAIRTTSSYEQYF
TRBJ2-1 | once | TRBD2 | TRBV6-5 | TGTGCCAGCAGTTACAGCGGGGATGGTGAGCAGTTCTTC | CASSYSGDGEQFF
TRBJ2-7 | NA | TRBD2 | TRBV13 | TGTGCCAGCAGCTTAGGCCCTAGCGGAACTTTCTACGAGCAGTACTTC | CASSLGPSGTFYEQYF
TRBJ2-4 | NA | TRBD1 | TRBV18 | TGTGCCAGCTCACCCCGGGACAGAGCCAAAAACATTCAGTACTTC | CASSPRDRAKNIQYF
TRBJ1-1 | NA | NA | TRBV27 | TGTGCCAGCAATGGGGGCTTGAACACTGAAGCTTTCTTT | CASNGGLNTEAFF
TRBJ2-1 | NA | TRBD2 | TRBV9 | TGTGCCAGCAAGAGCGGGAGTGGGTCCTACAATGAGCAGTTCTTC | CASKSGSGSYNEQFF
TRBJ1-5 | NA | TRBD1 | TRBV18 | TGTGCCAGCTCACCGGAAGAAGTGGCAGGGGGGAATCAGCCCCAGCATTTT | CASSPEEVAGGNQPQHF
TRBJ1-5 | NA | NA | TRBV15 | TGTGCCACCGGTCTCCTTGGCTTCAATCAGCCCCAGCATTTT | CATGLLGFNQPQHF
TRBJ2-3 | NA | TRBD2 | TRBV4-1 | TGCGCCAGCAGCGATCGAGGACTAGCGGGAGTATCCGATACGCAGTATTTT | CASSDRGLAGVSDTQYF
TRBJ2-1 | NA | NA | TRBV6-1 | TGTGCCAGCAGTGATAGGCTTACTAATGAGCAGTTCTTC | CASSDRLTNEQFF
TRBJ2-1 | NA | TRBD2 | TRBV7-2 | TGTGCCAGCAGCTTAGGGACTAGCGGCTACAATGAGCAGTTCTTC | CASSLGTSGYNEQFF
TRBJ2-7 | NA | NA | TRBV28 | TGTGCCAGCAGTTTACCGGCGGGGACCTACGAGCAGTACTTC | CASSLPAGTYEQYF
TRBJ2-7 | NA | TRBD2 | TRBV27 | TGTGCCAGCAGACCTATAGGACTAGCGGGAGGGCCCCAGTACTTC | CASRPIGLAGGPQYF
TRBJ2-3 | NA | TRBD2 | TRBV7-6 | TGTGCCAGCAGCCCACTAGCGGGAGAGGGAGATACGCAGTATTTT | CASSPLAGEGDTQYF